These 5 T cell receptor beta chains were all obtained from the same sample, sequenced in a study of blood T cell repertoires in COVID-19. Sequencing was performed with immunoSEQ multiplex PCR; in TCRdb, only in-frame clones are kept and a portion is missing. The repertoire holds under 300,000 clones, about nine tenths seen once, with around 3.5% in the top ten. Specimen: peripheral blood. The receptor set was obtained from a middle-aged woman with acute or convalescent COVID-19.

This rearrangement joins TRBV5-1 to TRBJ1-2, with TRBD1 matching over 7 bases. CDR1 is SGHRS and CDR2 is YFSETQ in the germline V gene. Losses at the gene ends were 0 bases for V and 1 base for J; bases not matched to a gene: 6. CDR3 length equals 16 residues. The CDR3 is CASSLAATGLNYGYTF. The DNA for the CDR3 is TGCGCCAGCAGCTTGGCGGCGACAGGGCTTAACTATGGCTACACCTTC.

This clone turned up a few times. The CDR3 bases are TGTGCCAGCAGCTTGGTAGGGGGCCACACTGAAGCTTTCTTT. It codes for CASSLVGGHTEAFF. The chain recombines TRBV5-5 with TRBJ1-1, with 7 bases fitting TRBD1. Trimming took 0 bases from V and 3 from J; bases not matched to a gene: 2. The CDR3 covers 14 residues. CDR1 SGHKS and CDR2 YYEKEE come from the germline V gene (reference sequence).

This clone was detected only a few times. This rearrangement joins TRBV19 to TRBJ1-5, with D possibly matching TRBD1 (6 bases). The V end lost 1 base, the J end lost 3 bases, and 22 bases lay between the germline ends. CDR1 is LNHDA and CDR2 is SQIVND in the germline V gene (reference sequence). The CDR3 has 19 amino acids. The CDR3 here is CASSIGRTRGRGDNQPQHF. The CDR3 region has the DNA TGTGCCAGTAGTATAGGTCGAACCAGGGGCCGGGGTGACAATCAGCCCCAGCATTTT.

The chain links TRBV5-5 to TRBJ2-2, with D unclear. In germline, CDR1 is SGHKS, CDR2 YYEKEE (reference sequence). The CDR3 runs to 14 residues. Trimming cost V 1 base and J 6 bases, with 10 bases left between them. In DNA, the CDR3 is TGTGCCAGCAGCTTGCATTACCGAGCCGGGGAGCTGTTTTTT. The encoded protein is CASSLHYRAGELFF.

The genes are TRBV6-5 and TRBJ2-3, with TRBD1 matching over 9 bases. This CDR3 region has 16 residues. The junction had 5 bases not matched to a gene; V was cut back by 4 bases and J by 0 bases. The germline V gene has CDR1 MNHEY and CDR2 SVGAGI. Here the CDR3 reads CASSSYGQGSTDTQYF. The CDR3 DNA follows: TGTGCCAGCAGTTCCTACGGACAGGGGAGCACAGATACGCAGTATTTT.